The 8 T cell receptor beta chains reported below all come from one sample, sequenced in a study of OX40 agonist ivuxolimab in advanced cancers. Method: immunoSEQ multiplex PCR; TCRdb's copy keeps in-frame clones and lacks some. The data show 30,000 to 45,000 clones, 70% to 80% seen once. Sequences were derived from CD4+ or CD8+ T cells sorted from blood, sampled in a trial of the OX40 agonist ivuxolimab. These receptors were obtained from an adult with an advanced solid tumor such as melanoma, head and neck, liver or kidney cancer.

The J gene is TRBJ2-3, the V gene TRBV29-1, with 10 bases fitting TRBD2. The CDR3 covers 15 residues. CDR1 SQVTM and CDR2 ANQGSEA come from the germline V gene. V dropped 2 bases and J dropped 5; count of bases not matched to a gene: 7. This chain's CDR3 is CSVEPAGGRVDTQYF. CDR3 coding DNA: TGCAGCGTTGAACCAGCGGGGGGGCGGGTAGATACGCAGTATTTT.

This sequence joins TRBV11-3 and TRBJ1-1; D ambiguous. Germline CDR1 reads SGHNT; CDR2 reads YENEEA. The germline V and J ends were trimmed by 0 bases and 8 bases, with 4 bases remaining between them. This CDR3 has 11 amino acids. The CDR3 sequence is CASSLDPEAFF. Written as DNA, the CDR3 is TGTGCCAGCAGCTTAGATCCCGAAGCTTTCTTT.

This clone was observed a handful of times. The chain links TRBV7-3 to TRBJ2-7, with 11 positions matching TRBD1. V shed 5 bases and J 1 base; nucleotides not matched to a gene: 7. Germline CDR1 is SGHTA and CDR2 is FQGTGA. The CDR3 totals 16 residues. The CDR3 DNA reads as TGTGCCAGCAGCCCCGGACAGGGGGCTGTATCCTACGAGCAGTACTTC. This gives the protein CASSPGQGAVSYEQYF. Filled out from reference TRBV7-3 and TRBJ2-7, the complete variable domain reads GAGVSQTPSNKVTEKGKYVELRCDPISGHTALYWYRQSLGQGPEFLIYFQGTGAADDSGLPNDRFFAVRPEGSVSTLKIQRTERGDSAVYLCASSPGQGAVSYEQYFGPGTRLTVT.

The V gene is TRBV7-9, the J gene TRBJ2-7; 8 bases line up with TRBD1. CDR1 and CDR2 (germline): SEHNR, FQNEAQ (reference sequence). The length of the CDR3 is 15 residues. J lost 0 bases, V lost 5 bases, and 6 bases had no gene match. CDR3 nucleotide sequence: TGTGCCAGCAGCGCCAGGGGGCTACCCTCCTACGAGCAGTACTTC. Translated: CASSARGLPSYEQYF.

The chain recombines TRBV6-6 with TRBJ1-2, with TRBD1 as a possible D gene (6 bases). Germline CDR1 MNHNY, CDR2 SVGAGI (reference sequence). Trimming removed 8 bases at V and 3 bases at J, with 16 bases between. This CDR3 spans 14 amino acids. In DNA, the CDR3 is TGTGCCAGCCGAGAGGGGGGATCGGACTATGGCTACACCTTC. Translating gives CASREGGSDYGYTF.

As DNA, the CDR3 is TGTGCCAGCAGCTTGGGGAGATGGAGTTACGAGCAGTACTTC. It codes for CASSLGRWSYEQYF. The chain recombines TRBV5-6 with TRBJ2-5; D not certain. The J call is in doubt because the DNA end fits TRBJ2-7 better. The germline V gene encodes CDR1 SGHDT and CDR2 YYEEEE. The CDR3 runs 14 residues.

This chain connects TRBV5-5 to TRBJ1-2; D is perhaps TRBD1 (6 bases). Trimming stripped 5 bases from V and 8 bases from J, with 19 bases between. CDR3 length: 14 amino acids. Per germline, CDR1 SGHKS and CDR2 YYEKEE (reference sequence). In DNA form, the CDR3 reads TGTGCCAGCAGGATAACAGCGACAGGCGAAGGCTACACCTTC. It codes for CASRITATGEGYTF. The whole variable domain, filled in from reference TRBV5-5 and TRBJ1-2, reads DAGVTQSPTHLIKTRGQQVTLRCSPISGHKSVSWYQQVLGQGPQFIFQYYEKEERGRGNFPDRFSARQFPNYSSELNVNALLLGDSALYLCASRITATGEGYTFGSGTRLTVV.

The rearrangement links TRBV5-1 to TRBJ2-3; a weak D match, TRBD2 (7 bases). V was pared by 2 bases and J by 6 bases, with 10 bases between. Germline assignment: CDR1 SGHRS and CDR2 YFSETQ. CDR3 length: 13 residues. CDR3 loop: CASSFGGLDTQYF. CDR3 nucleotides: TGCGCCAGCAGCTTCGGGGGGCTCGATACGCAGTATTTT.